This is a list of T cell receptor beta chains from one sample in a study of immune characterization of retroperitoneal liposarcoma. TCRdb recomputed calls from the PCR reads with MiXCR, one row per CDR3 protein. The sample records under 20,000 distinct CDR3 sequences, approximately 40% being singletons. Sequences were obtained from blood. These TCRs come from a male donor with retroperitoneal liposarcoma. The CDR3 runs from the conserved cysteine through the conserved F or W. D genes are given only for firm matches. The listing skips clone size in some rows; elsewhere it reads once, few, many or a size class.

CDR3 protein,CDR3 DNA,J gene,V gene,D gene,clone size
CASRPGLAGALSTDTQYF,TGTGCCAGCAGACCTGGACTAGCGGGGGCCCTTAGCACAGATACGCAGTATTTT,TRBJ2-3,TRBV6-1,TRBD2,NA
CASSLARGTDTQYF,TGTGCCAGCAGCTTAGCGCGGGGGACAGATACGCAGTATTTT,TRBJ2-3,TRBV7-2,TRBD2,few
CASSLTEWAEAFF,TGTGCCAGCAGTTTGACAGAATGGGCTGAAGCTTTCTTT,TRBJ1-1,TRBV12-3/TRBV12-4,NA,many
CASSFSEKLFF,TGTGCCAGCAGCTTCAGTGAAAAACTGTTTTTT,TRBJ1-4,TRBV11-3,NA,few
CASSWREGWEQFF,TGTGCCAGCAGTTGGCGGGAGGGTTGGGAGCAGTTCTTC,TRBJ2-1,TRBV27,TRBD2,few
CASSLLAPEGEKLFF,TGTGCCAGCAGTTTATTGGCTCCCGAAGGCGAAAAACTGTTTTTT,TRBJ1-4,TRBV27,NA,NA
CASSAPDRVSNEQYF,TGTGCCAGCAGCGCACCTGACAGGGTTTCCAACGAGCAGTACTTC,TRBJ2-7,TRBV12-3/TRBV12-4,TRBD1,NA
CASSLGWQGERQFF,TGTGCCAGCAGCTTAGGGTGGCAGGGGGAGCGGCAGTTCTTC,TRBJ2-1,TRBV7-2,TRBD1,medium-sized
CASSLSRQAGGKDNEQFF,TGTGCCAGCAGCTTAAGTAGACAGGCAGGGGGCAAAGACAACGAGCAGTTCTTC,TRBJ2-1,TRBV7-3,TRBD1,NA
CASSHSPGLGRSDTQYF,TGTGCCAGCAGTCATTCGCCGGGACTAGGTCGCTCAGATACGCAGTATTTT,TRBJ2-3,TRBV12-3/TRBV12-4,TRBD2,few
CASRTGAGGTYEQFF,TGTGCCAGCAGGACCGGGGCGGGGGGGACCTACGAGCAGTTCTTC,TRBJ2-1,TRBV6-1,TRBD2,large
CVAGAGERGNEQYF,TGTGTAGCCGGCGCGGGGGAGAGGGGGAATGAGCAGTACTTC,TRBJ2-7,TRBV6-1,NA,medium-sized
CASSFGGNNEQFF,TGTGCCAGCAGCTTCGGGGGAAACAATGAGCAGTTCTTC,TRBJ2-1,TRBV7-3,NA,NA
CASSWSKGGSVSEQYF,TGTGCCAGCAGTTGGTCCAAGGGCGGGAGCGTCAGTGAGCAGTACTTC,TRBJ2-7,TRBV6-1,TRBD2,medium-sized
CASSSASGGFYEQYF,TGTGCCAGCAGTTCAGCTAGCGGGGGATTCTACGAGCAGTACTTC,TRBJ2-7,TRBV6-8,TRBD2,NA
CASSPVGAFGETQFF,TGTGCCAGCAGCCCGGTAGGGGCTTTTGGCGAGACCCAGTTCTTC,TRBJ2-1,TRBV12-3/TRBV12-4,NA,NA
CASSWAVNNEQFF,TGTGCCAGCAGTTGGGCCGTTAACAATGAGCAGTTCTTC,TRBJ2-1,TRBV6-1,NA,medium-sized
CASSFSTEGAFF,TGTGCCAGCAGTTTCTCAACAGAGGGGGCTTTCTTT,TRBJ1-1,TRBV12-3/TRBV12-4,NA,once
CASSSSGGYGYTF,TGTGCCAGCAGTTCATCAGGGGGCTACGGCTACACCTTC,TRBJ1-2,TRBV6-2/TRBV6-3,TRBD1,few
CASSWWGHTEAFF,TGTGCCAGCAGTTGGTGGGGCCACACTGAAGCTTTCTTT,TRBJ1-1,TRBV6-2/TRBV6-3,NA,NA
CASSLTKSHRGILEAGANVLTF,TGTGCCAGCAGTTTAACAAAGAGTCACAGGGGAATACTTGAGGCTGGGGCCAACGTCCTGACTTTC,TRBJ2-6,TRBV27,TRBD1,NA
CASSLTSGGLTDTQYF,TGTGCCAGCAGCTTGACTAGCGGGGGCCTCACAGATACGCAGTATTTT,TRBJ2-3,TRBV7-2,TRBD2,many
CASTPQASGANVLTF,TGTGCCAGCACTCCGCAGGCCTCTGGGGCCAACGTCCTGACTTTC,TRBJ2-6,TRBV6-1,NA,NA
CASSLGSSSPLHF,TGTGCCAGCAGCTTAGGGAGTTCCTCACCCCTCCACTTT,TRBJ1-6,TRBV7-2,NA,once
CASSLDNRGAGNTIYF,TGCGCCAGCAGCTTGGACAACAGGGGAGCGGGAAACACCATATATTTT,TRBJ1-3,TRBV5-1,TRBD1,NA
CASSYGNSYEQYF,TGTGCCAGCAGCTACGGGAATTCCTACGAGCAGTACTTC,TRBJ2-7,TRBV6-1,NA,many
CASSQAWGSYNEQFF,TGTGCCAGCAGCCAAGCTTGGGGCAGTTACAATGAGCAGTTCTTC,TRBJ2-1,TRBV3-1,NA,NA
CASTPRQTDTQYF,TGTGCCAGCACACCGAGGCAGACAGATACGCAGTATTTT,TRBJ2-3,TRBV6-6,NA,NA
CASSLVAGGGETQYF,TGTGCCAGCAGCTTAGTAGCGGGAGGCGGAGAGACCCAGTACTTC,TRBJ2-5,TRBV7-2,TRBD2,many
CARSEGGDYQQYF,TGTGCCCGCAGCGAAGGAGGGGACTATCAGCAGTACTTT,TRBJ2-3,TRBV7-2,TRBD2,NA
CASSYSASGDTDTQYF,TGTGCCAGCAGTTACTCGGCTAGCGGGGACACAGATACGCAGTATTTT,TRBJ2-3,TRBV6-6,TRBD2,few
CASLAGRPYEQFF,TGTGCCAGCCTGGCGGGGAGACCCTACGAGCAGTTCTTC,TRBJ2-1,TRBV6-1,NA,few
CASTPGDYWNTEAFF,TGTGCCAGCACTCCCGGGGACTACTGGAACACTGAAGCTTTCTTT,TRBJ1-1,TRBV6-1,NA,NA
CASRGTGAYNEQYF,TGTGCCAGCAGGGGGACAGGGGCCTACAATGAGCAGTACTTC,TRBJ2-5,TRBV6-2/TRBV6-3,TRBD1,NA
CASSYSGLAGPETQFF,TGTGCCAGCAGTTACTCCGGACTAGCGGGTCCGGAGACCCAGTTCTTC,TRBJ2-1,TRBV6-5,TRBD2,many
CASSEEDGSTDTQYF,TGTGCCAGCAGTGAAGAAGATGGGAGCACAGATACGCAGTATTTT,TRBJ2-3,TRBV6-1,NA,few
CASGRVYNEQFF,TGTGCCAGCGGGCGGGTCTACAATGAGCAGTTCTTC,TRBJ2-1,TRBV27,NA,many
CASSFGTPPVEQFF,TGTGCCAGCAGTTTCGGGACCCCTCCTGTAGAGCAGTTCTTC,TRBJ2-1,TRBV6-1,NA,many